Listed here are 25 T cell receptor beta chains from one sample, sequenced in a study of CD4 T cells in relation to SARS-CoV-2 and coronaviruses. CD4+ T cells from unexposed donors were obtained before the COVID-19 pandemic (2011-2018). Only in-frame clones appear in the TCRdb table, and some are missing; sequencing was by immunoSEQ multiplex PCR. Here the sample spans around 65,000 clones, over 80% being singletons. Input material: memory CD4+ T cells from PBMCs. The receptor source for this set is a human donor in good health.

The genes are TRBV28 and TRBJ2-3; TRBD2 might be the D (6 bases). From germline, CDR1 is MDHEN and CDR2 SYDVKM. With 6 bases removed from V and 4 bases from J, the gap between germline ends came to 14 bases. The CDR3 sequence is 14 residues long. DNA of the CDR3: TGTGCCAGCAGAACCCTGGGGGAGGCAGATACGCAGTATTTT. It translates to CASRTLGEADTQYF.

This sequence joins TRBV19 and TRBJ1-1, with D perhaps TRBD1 (6 bases). The CDR3 loop spans 14 amino acids. V was trimmed by 7 bases and J by 0 bases, leaving 12 bases between them. Germline V lookup: CDR1 LNHDA, CDR2 SQIVND (reference sequence). The CDR3 reads CASTYRVLNTEAFF. The CDR3 DNA reads as TGTGCCAGTACCTACAGGGTGCTGAACACTGAAGCTTTCTTT.

This chain connects TRBV6-1 to TRBJ2-5; 7 positions match TRBD1. Germline V lookup: CDR1 MNHNS, CDR2 SASEGT. J gave up 5 bases and V 1 base, and 10 bases lay outside the gene matches. CDR3 size: 16 residues. Here the CDR3 reads CASSEVGTAPGETQYF. CDR3 bases: TGTGCCAGCAGTGAAGTCGGGACAGCCCCGGGGGAGACCCAGTACTTC.

This chain connects TRBV6-5 to TRBJ2-5; TRBD1 agrees at 7 bases. Germline-derived CDR1 and CDR2 are MNHEY and SVGAGI. Trimming at V came to 6 bases and at J to 2 bases, leaving 6 bases not matched to a gene. CDR3 length: 14 amino acids. This CDR3 is CASRTQGNQETQYF. DNA for the CDR3: TGTGCCAGCAGAACACAGGGGAATCAAGAGACCCAGTACTTC.

This clone showed up just once. CDR3: CASPKAGGNTIYF. The CDR3 nucleotides are TGTGCCTCCCCCAAGGCGGGAGGAAACACCATATATTTT. The chain carries TRBV30 and TRBJ1-3; no reliable D call. The CDR3 length is 13 residues. CDR1 is GTSNPN and CDR2 is SVGIG in the germline V gene (reference sequence). V shed 7 bases and J shed 4 bases, with 14 bases lying between them.

The gene calls are TRBV15 and TRBJ1-3; no clear D gene. Germline-derived CDR1 and CDR2 are LNHNV and YYDKDF (reference sequence). V was pared by 2 bases and J by 0 bases, with 11 bases between. This CDR3 has 16 amino acids. The CDR3 here is CATSRSAGSSGNTIYF. The CDR3 DNA reads as TGTGCCACCAGCAGATCAGCGGGTTCCTCTGGAAACACCATATATTTT.

This chain connects TRBV10-3 to TRBJ2-3; D ambiguous. CDR1 is ENHRY and CDR2 is SYGVKD in the germline V gene. The CDR3 spans 11 residues. With 3 bases removed from V and 4 bases from J, the gap between germline ends came to 2 bases. The CDR3 region has the DNA TGTGCCATCAGTGACCCAGATACGCAGTATTTT. Protein: CAISDPDTQYF.

This chain uses TRBV18 with TRBJ2-7; 9 bases are a match to TRBD1. The length of the CDR3 is 15 residues. Germline V gene lookup returns CDR1 KGHSH and CDR2 LQKENI. J gave up 5 bases and V 4 bases, and 9 bases lay outside the gene matches. The CDR3 nucleotides are TGTGCCAGCTCACTTCTAGGACAGGGGAGGGACGAGCAGTACTTC. It codes for CASSLLGQGRDEQYF.

The rearrangement uses TRBV5-4 and TRBJ2-7, with 7 bases lining up with TRBD1. Looked up from germline, CDR1 is SGHNT and CDR2 is YYREEE (reference sequence). The V segment lost 5 bases and the J segment 1 base; nucleotides outside the gene matches: 9. The CDR3 is made up of 15 amino acids. CDR3 sequence: CASRRGQDNSYEQYF. CDR3 sequence (DNA): TGTGCCAGCAGACGTGGACAGGACAATTCCTACGAGCAGTACTTC.

The V and J genes are TRBV5-1 and TRBJ2-3; 8 nucleotides agree with TRBD2. Losses at the gene ends were 0 bases for V and 6 bases for J; bases not matched to a gene: 6. Per the germline V gene, CDR1 is SGHRS and CDR2 is YFSETQ. The CDR3 sequence is 15 residues long. In DNA, the CDR3 is TGCGCCAGCAGCTTGGCCGCGGGGGGCCACGATACGCAGTATTTT. Residues: CASSLAAGGHDTQYF. The variable domain in full, with the rest retrieved from reference TRBV5-1 and TRBJ2-3, is KAGVTQTPRYLIKTRGQQVTLSCSPISGHRSVSWYQQTPGQGLQFLFEYFSETQRNKGNFPGRFSGRQFSNSRSEMNVSTLELGDSALYLCASSLAAGGHDTQYFGPGTRLTVL.

The chain links TRBV5-4 to TRBJ2-3; D gene unclear. CDR1 and CDR2 (germline): SGHNT, YYREEE (reference sequence). This CDR3 contains 15 residues. Trimming stripped 2 bases from V and 2 bases from J, with 12 bases between. Here the CDR3 reads CASSLGGRYTDTQYF. In nucleotides, the CDR3 is TGTGCCAGCAGCTTAGGCGGACGTTACACAGATACGCAGTATTTT.

The J gene is TRBJ1-6, the V gene TRBV30; TRBD1 might be the D (6 bases). Germline V gene data show CDR1 as GTSNPN and CDR2 as SVGIG (reference sequence). The CDR3 sequence is 13 residues long. Trimming cost V 3 bases and J 6 bases, with 9 bases left between them. The CDR3 nucleotides read TGTGCCTGGAGGACAGGCTTTAATTCACCCCTCCACTTT. The encoded protein is CAWRTGFNSPLHF.

V is TRBV10-3 and J is TRBJ2-7; 8 positions agree with TRBD2. The CDR3 consists of 14 residues. The V and J ends lost 6 bases and 4 bases, in that order; junction bases with no gene match: 8. CDR1 is ENHRY, CDR2 SYGVKD, per germline. The CDR3, as DNA: TGTGCCATCAGGGAGGGACTAGGGTTTTACGAGCAGTACTTC. Translated: CAIREGLGFYEQYF.

The rearrangement links TRBV30 to TRBJ1-5; D is ambiguous. The CDR3 consists of 13 residues. The V end lost 0 bases, the J end lost 0 bases, and 3 bases lay between the germline ends. In germline, CDR1 is GTSNPN, CDR2 SVGIG (reference sequence). The CDR3 bases are TGTGCCTGGAGTGTACTTAGCAATCAGCCCCAGCATTTT. Encoded protein: CAWSVLSNQPQHF.

The chain is built from TRBV2 and TRBJ1-3; 9 positions agree with TRBD1. The CDR3 has 15 amino acids. The V segment lost 6 bases and the J segment 0 bases; nucleotides outside the gene matches: 3. Germline CDR1 reads SNHLY; CDR2 reads FYNNEI. CDR3 nucleotides: TGTGCCAGCAGCGGACAGGGGAGCTCTGGAAACACCATATATTTT. This translates into CASSGQGSSGNTIYF.

The rearrangement uses TRBV9 and TRBJ2-5; 10 bases agree with TRBD2. V trimming: 3 bases; J trimming: 4 bases; junction bases outside the gene matches: 15. Germline assignment: CDR1 SGDLS and CDR2 YYNGEE. The CDR3 loop spans 18 amino acids. In nucleotides, the CDR3 is TGTGCCAGCAGCGACTCGACCGGGACTAGCGTTTCCGTAGAGACCCAGTACTTC. Protein product: CASSDSTGTSVSVETQYF.

V and J are TRBV5-1 and TRBJ2-5, with TRBD1 as a possible D gene (6 bases). Germline V gives CDR1 SGHRS, CDR2 YFSETQ. The ends were cut back, 1 base at V and 2 bases at J, with 12 bases in the middle. This CDR3 is 15 amino acids long. The CDR3 reads CASSLIGTPQETQYF. The CDR3 DNA reads as TGCGCCAGCAGCTTGATCGGGACACCTCAAGAGACCCAGTACTTC.

The chain is built from TRBV19 and TRBJ1-1; 8 bases are a match to TRBD1. V shed 3 bases and J 4 bases; nucleotides not matched to a gene: 10. Germline V lookup: CDR1 LNHDA, CDR2 SQIVND (reference sequence). The CDR3 has 16 amino acids. In DNA, the CDR3 is TGTGCCAGTAGTATGGAGAAAACAGGGGGTGGCACTGAAGCTTTCTTT. Translating it yields CASSMEKTGGGTEAFF.

This clone was found a few times. The rearrangement links TRBV19 to TRBJ1-5; a possible D gene is TRBD1 (6 bases). This CDR3 comprises 15 residues. CDR1 LNHDA and CDR2 SQIVND come from the germline V gene (reference sequence). V gave up 4 bases and J gave up 5 bases, with 15 bases separating them. The CDR3 DNA reads as TGTGCCAGTAGTAACGGCAGGGGAGGTGATCAGCCCCAGCATTTT. It translates to CASSNGRGGDQPQHF.

The chain recombines TRBV5-1 with TRBJ2-2; 7 bases map to TRBD2. Germline values: CDR1 SGHRS, CDR2 YFSETQ. The CDR3 sequence is 16 residues long. Unmatched junction bases numbered 6, after V lost 0 bases and J lost 4 bases. The CDR3 DNA reads TGCGCCAGCAGCTTGGCCGGCGGGAGACCCACCGGGGAGCTGTTTTTT. Amino acids: CASSLAGGRPTGELFF.

The V gene is TRBV5-4, the J gene TRBJ2-5; 13 nucleotides align to TRBD2. There are 15 residues in the CDR3. CDR1 is SGHNT, CDR2 YYREEE, per germline (reference sequence). The V gene end was trimmed by 4 bases and the J gene end by 9 bases; junction bases not matched to a gene: 9. CDR3 DNA sequence: TGTGCCAGCAGCCCGGGACTAGCGGGGTCCGGGGCCCAGTACTTC. This codes for CASSPGLAGSGAQYF. Using reference TRBV5-4 and TRBJ2-5 for the parts outside the CDR3, the full variable domain is ETGVTQSPTHLIKTRGQQVTLRCSSQSGHNTVSWYQQALGQGPQFIFQYYREEENGRGNFPPRFSGLQFPNYSSELNVNALELDDSALYLCASSPGLAGSGAQYFGPGTRLLVL.

The chain links TRBV5-4 to TRBJ1-4; TRBD1 is a possible D gene (6 bases). The V and J ends lost 3 bases and 5 bases respectively, with 17 bases between them. Germline assignment: CDR1 SGHNT and CDR2 YYREEE (reference sequence). This CDR3 is built from 16 residues. CDR3 in DNA: TGTGCCAGCAGCTACAAAACGGCGCAGGGGAATGAAAAACTGTTTTTT. Its protein product is CASSYKTAQGNEKLFF.

V and J are TRBV5-6 and TRBJ2-7, with 8 nucleotides matching TRBD2. The V gene's germline CDR1 is SGHDT and CDR2 YYEEEE. The CDR3 loop spans 14 amino acids. V trimming: 6 bases; J trimming: 3 bases; junction bases outside the gene matches: 8. The CDR3 DNA follows: TGTGCCAGCACCCTGTCGGGGGGGCTCTACGAGCAGTACTTC. Translated, it gives CASTLSGGLYEQYF.

This rearrangement joins TRBV19 to TRBJ1-6; perhaps TRBD1 as D (5 bases). Germline V gene sequence: CDR1 LNHDA, CDR2 SQIVND (reference sequence). Trimming shortened V by 5 bases and J by 3 bases, and 17 bases separated the two germline ends. The CDR3 length is 17 residues. As DNA, the CDR3 is TGTGCCAGTAGTTCTCCGGGACGGACCCTCTATAATTCACCCCTCCACTTT. Protein sequence: CASSSPGRTLYNSPLHF.

The CDR3 nucleotides are TGTGCCAGCAGCCTCGACCGGGACAGGGGGCTGTCACCCCTCCACTTT. It is translated as CASSLDRDRGLSPLHF. The chain combines TRBV5-5 with TRBJ1-6, with 12 nucleotides matching TRBD1. V trimming: 4 bases; J trimming: 10 bases; junction bases outside the gene matches: 9. Germline CDR1 and CDR2: SGHKS and YYEKEE (reference sequence). The CDR3 is 16 amino acids.